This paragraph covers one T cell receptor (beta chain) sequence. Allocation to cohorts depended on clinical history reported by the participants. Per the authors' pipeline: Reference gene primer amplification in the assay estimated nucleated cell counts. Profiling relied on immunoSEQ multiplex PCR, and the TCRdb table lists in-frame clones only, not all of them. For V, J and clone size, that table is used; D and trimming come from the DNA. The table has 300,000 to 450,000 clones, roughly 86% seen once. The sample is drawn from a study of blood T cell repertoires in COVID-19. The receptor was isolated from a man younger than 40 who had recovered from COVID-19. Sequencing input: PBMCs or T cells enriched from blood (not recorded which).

CDR3 protein: CARSEVIEVTGELFF. CDR3 DNA sequence: TGTGCCAGGTCCGAGGTCATAGAAGTCACCGGGGAGCTGTTTTTT. The chain recombines TRBV7-9 with TRBJ2-2; D is ambiguous. The CDR3 length is 15 residues. The germline CDR1 and CDR2 sequences are SEHNR and FQNEAQ (reference sequence). Trimming pared 9 bases from V and 4 bases from J, leaving 18 bases between.